The 2 T cell receptor beta chains reported below all come from one sample, sequenced in a study of naive and memory T cell subsets. Reverse transcription of blood and skin TCR RNA was primed at alpha and beta constant regions. TCRdb recomputed calls from the UMI-ligation and nested PCR reads with MiXCR, one row per CDR3 protein. This table holds under 20,000 distinct CDR3 sequences, nearly 9.5% found once. Treatment here: skin biopsy from PPD injection site in Mantoux-positive individual. Input was about 1 to 1,100 ng of DNase-treated total RNA without cell sorting. Material: skin, obtained from a tuberculin skin test site. Receptors originate from an adult in good health.

This clonotype showed up many times. J is TRBJ2-6 and V is TRBV19; D is perhaps TRBD2 (5 bases). With 3 bases removed from V and 13 bases from J, the gap between germline ends came to 25 bases. Germline V gene lookup returns CDR1 LNHDA and CDR2 SQIVND (reference sequence). This CDR3 comprises 17 residues. The CDR3 DNA sequence: TGTGCCAGTAGTATGGGTCATCGGGAAGGTGTAGATATGGTCCTGACTTTC. This gives the protein CASSMGHREGVDMVLTF.

In its sample, this clonotype was seen many times. The chain employs TRBV6-6 and TRBJ1-6; D is unclear. The V end was cut by 7 bases, the J end by 9 bases, with 13 bases between. The CDR3 length is 13 residues. Germline CDR1 is MNHNY and CDR2 is SVGAGI (reference sequence). The CDR3 DNA follows: TGTGCCAGCAAGACGACCAGTCCTTCACCCCTCCACTTT. Amino acid sequence: CASKTTSPSPLHF.